This passage covers 27 T cell receptor beta chains from one sample sequenced in a study of T-cell reconstitution after alpha-beta-depleted transplantation in children. Unique molecular identifiers were incorporated when the TCRbeta library was constructed. TCRdb fed the PCR reads into MiXCR, producing one record per CDR3 protein. The sample has 200,000 to 250,000 distinct CDR3 sequences, 6.5% to 9% seen once. Sequencing used PBMCs, mostly from graft donor cells, obtained 180 days after TCRalphabeta/CD19-depleted stem cell transplant. The source of these receptors is a male patient younger than 18 who had a stem cell transplant for acute lymphoblastic leukemia, so the T cells may come from the graft donor.

There are many counts of this clonotype. The rearrangement joins TRBV12-3 or TRBV12-4 to TRBJ1-2, with 9 bases identical to TRBD1. CDR3 length: 16 residues. The V segment lost 3 bases and the J segment 8 bases; nucleotides outside the gene matches: 13. The CDR3 loop reads CASSFTGGAWYGGYTF. As DNA, the CDR3 is TGTGCCAGCAGTTTTACAGGGGGCGCCTGGTACGGAGGCTACACCTTC.

This clonotype appeared many times. The chain links TRBV10-3 to TRBJ2-2; unclear D gene. Per germline, CDR1 ENHRY and CDR2 SYGVKD. CDR3 length equals 13 residues. Trimming removed 3 bases at V and 3 bases at J, with 5 bases between. CDR3 in amino acids: CAISENDTGELFF. In nucleotides, the CDR3 is TGTGCCATCAGTGAAAATGACACCGGGGAGCTGTTTTTT.

Ten or more counts support this clonotype. The rearrangement joins TRBV19 to TRBJ2-4; 7 nucleotides agree with TRBD1. The germline CDR1 and CDR2 sequences are LNHDA and SQIVND (reference sequence). This CDR3 contains 14 residues. V gave up 6 bases and J gave up 6 bases; unmatched junction bases: 8. In DNA, the CDR3 is TGTGCCAGTAGCCCTACAGGGGTTTCAAACATTCAGTACTTC. It yields the protein CASSPTGVSNIQYF.

This clonotype occurred many times. The CDR3 DNA is TGCGCCAGCAGCCAAGCCCTTGTCGCGGGCCTGAACACTGAAGCTTTCTTT. Translated, it gives CASSQALVAGLNTEAFF. The chain combines TRBV4-3 with TRBJ1-1; D gene unclear. The CDR3 loop spans 17 amino acids. The germline V gene has CDR1 LGHNA and CDR2 YSLEER. The germline V and J ends were trimmed by 1 base and 0 bases, with 15 bases remaining between them.

There are a few counts of this clonotype. This sequence joins TRBV5-1 and TRBJ1-3; no reliable D call. Trimming cost V 0 bases and J 4 bases, with 11 bases left between them. CDR3 length: 15 amino acids. The germline CDR1 and CDR2 sequences are SGHRS and YFSETQ. CDR3: CASSLVGQTGNTIYF. The CDR3 DNA is TGCGCCAGCAGCTTGGTCGGCCAGACAGGAAACACCATATATTTT. Using reference TRBV5-1 and TRBJ1-3 for the parts outside the CDR3, the full variable domain is KAGVTQTPRYLIKTRGQQVTLSCSPISGHRSVSWYQQTPGQGLQFLFEYFSETQRNKGNFPGRFSGRQFSNSRSEMNVSTLELGDSALYLCASSLVGQTGNTIYFGEGSWLTVV.

This clonotype was found many times. The CDR3 DNA follows: TGCAGTGCTAGAGAGTCGGCTAAATTCACCCTCCACTTT. Protein: CSARESAKFTLHF. The chain uses TRBV20-1 and TRBJ1-6; D gene ambiguous. The CDR3 extends over 13 amino acids. The V gene lost 0 bases and the J gene lost 14 bases, with 14 bases spanning the gap. Germline V lookup: CDR1 DFQATT, CDR2 SNEGSKA (reference sequence).

There are many counts of this clonotype. The chain combines TRBV21-1 with TRBJ2-5; TRBD1 is the table's D call, not checked against the DNA. TRBV21-1 is a pseudogene locus. This CDR3 is built from 15 residues. The CDR3 nucleotides read TGTGCCAGCAGCAAGAGGGGGACAGAGGTGGAGACCCAGTACTTC. Translation: CASSKRGTEVETQYF.

This clonotype was seen at least ten times. The genes are TRBV20-1 and TRBJ2-7; D remains unclear. V was clipped by 1 base and J by 6 bases, with 10 bases between them. CDR1 and CDR2 (germline): DFQATT, SNEGSKA (reference sequence). The CDR3 covers 12 residues. The CDR3 DNA reads as TGCAGTGCTAGAGTGGTTGGGTCCGAGCAGTACTTC. This translates into CSARVVGSEQYF.

The table lists this clonotype with many counts. Relative to the germline gene, one junction end is altered; a read error may explain this. The gene calls are TRBV7-2 and TRBJ2-4, with D uncertain. This CDR3 contains 13 residues. CDR1 is SGHTA, CDR2 FQGNSA, per germline. The CDR3 here is CASSLDAKNTQYF. DNA of the CDR3: TGTGCCAGCAGCTTAGACGCGAAAAACACTCAGTACTTC.

The J gene is TRBJ2-5, the V gene TRBV2; tentatively, D is TRBD1 (5 bases). V was trimmed by 2 bases and J by 5 bases, leaving 12 bases between them. The CDR3 has 14 amino acids. Germline V gene data show CDR1 as SNHLY and CDR2 as FYNNEI. Here the CDR3 reads CASSESRARETQYF. In nucleotides, the CDR3 is TGTGCCAGCAGTGAATCCAGGGCGCGGGAGACCCAGTACTTC.

This clonotype was observed many times. The CDR3: CASSLGPGLAREQYF. As DNA, the CDR3 is TGTGCCAGCAGCTTAGGGCCAGGGCTGGCGCGCGAGCAGTACTTC. The chain links TRBV7-6 to TRBJ2-7, with D maybe TRBD1 (5 bases). The V gene lost 1 base and the J gene lost 6 bases, with 16 bases spanning the gap. Germline CDR1 and CDR2: SGHVS and FNYEAQ. The CDR3 has 15 residues.

This clonotype was counted many times. The V gene is TRBV25-1, the J gene TRBJ1-2; 8 nucleotides agree with TRBD1. V dropped 4 bases and J dropped 5; count of bases not matched to a gene: 6. Germline V gene data show CDR1 as MGHDK and CDR2 as SYGVNS. The CDR3 runs 14 residues. DNA for the CDR3: TGTGCCAGCAGTGGACAGGGGAGAACTTATGGCTACACCTTC. Translating it yields CASSGQGRTYGYTF.

This clonotype has ten or more counts. The chain employs TRBV4-3 and TRBJ1-6, with TRBD1 identical over 7 bases. The length of the CDR3 is 17 residues. CDR1 and CDR2 (germline): LGHNA, YSLEER. Germline trimming cut 5 bases from V and 0 bases from J; bases unmatched to any gene: 7. The CDR3 loop reads CASSKTGALSYNSPLHF. CDR3 nucleotides: TGCGCCAGCAGCAAAACAGGGGCCCTCTCCTATAATTCACCCCTCCACTTT.

Many counts were recorded for this clonotype. The chain has TRBV12-3 or TRBV12-4 and TRBJ1-6; D call uncertain. The CDR3 length is 11 residues. V lost 5 bases and J 13 bases, leaving 9 bases between the germline ends. The CDR3 nucleotides read TGTGCCAGCAGTGCAAACGGGCCCCTCCACTTT. Its protein is CASSANGPLHF.

This clonotype has ten or more counts. The rearrangement joins TRBV18 to TRBJ2-1; TRBD2 agrees at 7 bases. J gave up 9 bases and V 0 bases, and 11 bases lay outside the gene matches. Germline-derived CDR1 and CDR2 are KGHSH and LQKENI. CDR3 length: 16 residues. The CDR3 DNA is TGTGCCAGCTCACCACCCCGACTGCGGGAGAGCGGTGAGCAGTTCTTC. This sequence encodes CASSPPRLRESGEQFF.

This clonotype has just a few counts. The V call is TRBV20-1, the J call TRBJ2-7, with D uncertain. The V end lost 2 bases, the J end lost 3 bases, and 14 bases lay between the germline ends. The germline V gene encodes CDR1 DFQATT and CDR2 SNEGSKA (reference sequence). The CDR3 is 14 amino acids. CDR3 protein: CSARRAEIFYEQYF. In DNA form, the CDR3 reads TGCAGTGCTAGAAGGGCAGAGATTTTCTACGAGCAGTACTTC.

This clonotype came up many times. CDR3 region: CASSPTLGDTQYF. The DNA of the CDR3 is TGTGCCAGCAGCCCTACTCTAGGAGATACGCAGTATTTT. The chain has TRBV4-2 and TRBJ2-3; D gene unclear. Germline CDR1 reads LGHNA; CDR2 reads YNFKEQ. The CDR3 is made up of 13 amino acids. Trimming removed 4 bases from V and 5 bases from J, with 10 bases in between.

This rearrangement joins TRBV5-1 to TRBJ2-3; D is undetermined. V was trimmed by 5 bases and J by 0 bases, leaving 7 bases between them. Germline V gene data show CDR1 as SGHRS and CDR2 as YFSETQ. This CDR3 is 13 amino acids long. For the CDR3, the DNA is TGCGCCAGCAGGGAGCCTAGCACAGATACGCAGTATTTT. It encodes CASREPSTDTQYF.

This clonotype showed up just a few times. The rearrangement joins TRBV4-1 to TRBJ2-5, with 7 bases identical to TRBD1. After removal of 2 bases from V and 3 bases from J, the junction contained 3 bases not matched to a gene. Germline V gene data show CDR1 as MGHRA and CDR2 as YSYEKL. CDR3 length: 14 residues. The CDR3 bases are TGCGCCAGCAGCCAATTGACAGGGAAAGAGACCCAGTACTTC. Encoded protein: CASSQLTGKETQYF.

As concerns this clonotype: A much larger clone sits a single nucleotide away, making a read error possible. V and J are TRBV19 and TRBJ1-4; 10 bases align to TRBD1. CDR3 length equals 16 residues. Germline assignment: CDR1 LNHDA and CDR2 SQIVND (reference sequence). Written as DNA, the CDR3 is TGTCCCAGTAAGCAACTGAGGGACAGGGGTAATGAAAAACTGTTTTTT. Residues: CPSKQLRDRGNEKLFF.

This clonotype was counted a few times. V gene TRBV18 combines with J gene TRBJ2-1; D uncertain. The CDR3 extends over 13 amino acids. Germline CDR1 and CDR2: KGHSH and LQKENI. V dropped 1 base and J dropped 8 bases, with 9 bases sitting between them. CDR3 bases: TGTGCCAGCTCACCACGCGCTACCGATGAGCAGTTCTTC. This encodes CASSPRATDEQFF.

The table lists this clonotype with many counts. The rearrangement uses TRBV28 and TRBJ2-7; 10 bases fit TRBD1. This CDR3 spans 15 amino acids. Germline CDR1 and CDR2: MDHEN and SYDVKM. V lost 1 base, J lost 2 bases, and 2 bases stayed unmatched. In nucleotides, the CDR3 is TGTGCCAGCAGTTTATCCGGACAGGGGGCCTACGAGCAGTACTTC. The encoded protein is CASSLSGQGAYEQYF.

Many counts were recorded for this clonotype. The chain couples TRBV10-3 to TRBJ1-1; TRBD1 is a possible D gene (5 bases). The V gene lost 3 bases and the J gene lost 1 base, with 9 bases spanning the gap. The germline V gene encodes CDR1 ENHRY and CDR2 SYGVKD. The CDR3 covers 14 residues. CDR3 sequence reads: CAISDAGTNTEAFF. CDR3 DNA sequence: TGTGCCATCAGTGATGCCGGGACGAACACTGAAGCTTTCTTT.

This clonotype was seen at least ten times. The V call is TRBV10-3, the J call TRBJ2-3; D ambiguous. CDR1 is ENHRY and CDR2 is SYGVKD in the germline V gene. Trimming cost V 2 bases and J 1 base, with 10 bases left between them. The CDR3 runs 15 residues. The CDR3 loop reads CAISENLLGTDTQYF. CDR3 sequence (DNA): TGTGCCATCAGTGAGAATCTTCTGGGCACAGATACGCAGTATTTT.

The V gene is TRBV2, the J gene TRBJ2-2, with 8 bases aligning to TRBD2. Losses at the gene ends were 6 bases for V and 2 bases for J; bases not matched to a gene: 17. The CDR3 is 19 amino acids. Germline lookup yields CDR1 SNHLY and CDR2 FYNNEI. The CDR3: CASSPSGLLLAANTGELFF. In DNA form, the CDR3 reads TGTGCCAGCAGCCCCAGTGGGCTCCTACTAGCGGCTAACACCGGGGAGCTGTTTTTT. Together with reference TRBV2 and TRBJ2-2, the CDR3 gives the full variable domain: EPEVTQTPSHQVTQMGQEVILRCVPISNHLYFYWYRQILGQKVEFLVSFYNNEISEKSEIFDDQFSVERPDGSNFTLKIRSTKLEDSAMYFCASSPSGLLLAANTGELFFGEGSRLTVL.

The rearrangement joins TRBV7-9 to TRBJ1-5; D perhaps matches TRBD1 (5 bases). CDR3 length: 13 amino acids. V lost 2 bases and J 9 bases, leaving 11 bases between the germline ends. The V gene's germline CDR1 is SEHNR and CDR2 FQNEAQ (reference sequence). The CDR3 DNA reads TGTGCCAGCAGCTTAACGGGACTTAGGCCCCAGCATTTT. Protein sequence: CASSLTGLRPQHF.

The sample holds many counts of this clonotype. The rearrangement uses TRBV28 and TRBJ1-1; D not certain. The CDR3 runs 13 residues. Germline CDR1 MDHEN, CDR2 SYDVKM. V dropped 5 bases and J dropped 2 bases, with 9 bases sitting between them. The CDR3 nucleotides read TGTGCCAGCAGTGAACGGATCAACACTGAAGCTTTCTTT. This sequence encodes CASSERINTEAFF. Together with reference TRBV28 and TRBJ1-1, the CDR3 gives the full variable domain: DVKVTQSSRYLVKRTGEKVFLECVQDMDHENMFWYRQDPGLGLRLIYFSYDVKMKEKGDIPEGYSVSREKKERFSLILESASTNQTSMYLCASSERINTEAFFGQGTRLTVV.